This T cell receptor (beta chain) derives from a study of siplizumab effects on memory and regulatory T cells. Overall study results and limits: Neither a naive nor a memory phenotype was assignable to roughly 80-95% of proliferating CD4+ or CD8+ clones. Naive T cells seemed more diverse than memory cells; they also seemed major alloresponse contributors.

In germline, CDR1 is SNHLY, CDR2 FYNNEI. Trimming took 5 bases from V and 10 from J, leaving 24 bases between them. The length of the CDR3 is 16 residues. The data were produced by immunoSEQ multiplex PCR, yet TCRdb's version contains in-frame clones alone and is incomplete. Of roughly 100,000 clones in the sample, over 90% are singletons; the top ten hold about 0.62%. Concerning this clone itself: The antigen is undetermined.

The receptor was derived from a human donor in good health. The chain joins TRBV2 to TRBJ2-1; no reliable D call. Sequences were obtained from Tregs sorted from blood. The CDR3 loop is CASSPPFGLGHGEQFF. CDR3 nucleotide sequence: TGTGCCAGCAGTCCTCCCTTTGGTCTAGGTCATGGAGAGCAGTTCTTC.